This T cell receptor beta chain is from a study of human T cells and chemical hapten exposure. TCRdb called the RACE reads again in MiXCR, with one record for every CDR3 protein. The sample shows over 300,000 distinct CDR3 sequences, approximately 5% of them seen only once. The CDR3 length is 13 residues. V gave up 0 bases and J gave up 7 bases, with 7 bases separating them. This clonotype showed up many times. The time point: pre-sensitization, week 0. The treatment denotes: therapeutic diphenylcyclopropenone sensitization with weekly scalp DPC. The specimen was whole blood, collected in connection with sensitization to the hapten diphenylcyclopropenone (DPC). V gene TRBV12-3 or TRBV12-4 combines with J gene TRBJ2-1; D is uncertain. The receptor was isolated from a woman aged 50 to 65 with alopecia areata. Some clones in this sample may be carry-over from other donors' samples. This chain's CDR3 is CASSLAERNEQFF. CDR3 coding DNA: TGTGCCAGCAGTTTAGCTGAGAGGAATGAGCAGTTCTTC.